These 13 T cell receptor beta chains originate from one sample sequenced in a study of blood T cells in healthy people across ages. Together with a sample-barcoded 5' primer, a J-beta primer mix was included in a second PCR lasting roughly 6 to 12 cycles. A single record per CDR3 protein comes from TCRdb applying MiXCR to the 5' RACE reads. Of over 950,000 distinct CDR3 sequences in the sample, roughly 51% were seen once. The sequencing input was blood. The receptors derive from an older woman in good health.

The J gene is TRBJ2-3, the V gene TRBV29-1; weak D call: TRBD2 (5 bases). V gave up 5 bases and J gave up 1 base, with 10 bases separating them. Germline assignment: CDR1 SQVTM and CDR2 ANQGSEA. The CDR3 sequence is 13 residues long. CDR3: CSVKAEGTDTQYF. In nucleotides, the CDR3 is TGCAGCGTTAAGGCGGAGGGCACAGATACGCAGTATTTT.

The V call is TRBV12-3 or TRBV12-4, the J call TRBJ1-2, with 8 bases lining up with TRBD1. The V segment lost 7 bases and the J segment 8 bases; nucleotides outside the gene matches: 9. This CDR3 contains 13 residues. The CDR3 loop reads CASTKDRARGYTF. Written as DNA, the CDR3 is TGTGCCAGCACTAAGGACAGGGCGCGCGGCTACACCTTC.

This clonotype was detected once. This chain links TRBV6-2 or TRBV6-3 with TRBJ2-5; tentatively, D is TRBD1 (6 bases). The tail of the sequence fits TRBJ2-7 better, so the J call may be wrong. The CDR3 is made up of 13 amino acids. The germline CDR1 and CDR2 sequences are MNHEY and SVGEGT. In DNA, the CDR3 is TGTGCCAGCAGCCGGACAGAGGTCTACGAGCAGTACTTC. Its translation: CASSRTEVYEQYF.

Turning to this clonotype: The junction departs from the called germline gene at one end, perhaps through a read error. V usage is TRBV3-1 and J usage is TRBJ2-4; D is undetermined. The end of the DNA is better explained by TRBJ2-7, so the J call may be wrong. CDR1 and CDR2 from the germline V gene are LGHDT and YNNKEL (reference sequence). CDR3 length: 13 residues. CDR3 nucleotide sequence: TGTGCCGGCAGCCAAGATTACCGCTACGAGCAGTACTTC. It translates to CAGSQDYRYEQYF.

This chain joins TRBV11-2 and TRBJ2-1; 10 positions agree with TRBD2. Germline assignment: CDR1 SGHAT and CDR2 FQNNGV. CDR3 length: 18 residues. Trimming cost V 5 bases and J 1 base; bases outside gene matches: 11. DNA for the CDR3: TGTGCCAGCAGCGCGCGCCCGGCTAGCGGGAGTTCCTACAATGAGCAGTTCTTC. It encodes CASSARPASGSSYNEQFF.

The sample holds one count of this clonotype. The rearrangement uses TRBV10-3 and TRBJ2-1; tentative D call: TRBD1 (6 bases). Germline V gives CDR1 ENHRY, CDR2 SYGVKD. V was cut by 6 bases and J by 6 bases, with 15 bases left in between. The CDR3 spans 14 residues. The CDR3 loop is CAIREDSGINEQFF. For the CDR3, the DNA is TGTGCCATCAGAGAGGACAGTGGTATCAATGAGCAGTTCTTC.

Here the CDR3 reads CASSDTSIHEQYF. The CDR3 DNA is TGCGCCAGCAGCGACACTAGTATCCACGAGCAGTACTTC. This chain joins TRBV5-1 and TRBJ2-4, with D perhaps TRBD2 (5 bases). The J call may not be correct, given that the DNA end is closer to TRBJ2-7. This CDR3 is built from 13 residues. CDR1 and CDR2 (germline): SGHRS, YFSETQ.

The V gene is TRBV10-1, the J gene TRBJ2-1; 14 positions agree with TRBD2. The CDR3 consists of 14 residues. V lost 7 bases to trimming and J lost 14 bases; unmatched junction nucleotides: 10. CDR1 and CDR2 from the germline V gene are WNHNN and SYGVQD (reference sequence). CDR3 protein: CASNPPGLAGVEFF. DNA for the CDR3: TGCGCCAGCAACCCCCCGGGACTAGCGGGAGTGGAGTTCTTC.

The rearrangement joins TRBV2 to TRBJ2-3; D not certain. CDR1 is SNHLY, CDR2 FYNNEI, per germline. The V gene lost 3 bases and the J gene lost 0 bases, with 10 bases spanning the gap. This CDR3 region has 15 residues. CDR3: CASSDQALSTDTQYF. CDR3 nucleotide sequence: TGTGCCAGCAGTGATCAAGCGCTTAGCACAGATACGCAGTATTTT. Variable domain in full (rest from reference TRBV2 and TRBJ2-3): EPEVTQTPSHQVTQMGQEVILRCVPISNHLYFYWYRQILGQKVEFLVSFYNNEISEKSEIFDDQFSVERPDGSNFTLKIRSTKLEDSAMYFCASSDQALSTDTQYFGPGTRLTVL.

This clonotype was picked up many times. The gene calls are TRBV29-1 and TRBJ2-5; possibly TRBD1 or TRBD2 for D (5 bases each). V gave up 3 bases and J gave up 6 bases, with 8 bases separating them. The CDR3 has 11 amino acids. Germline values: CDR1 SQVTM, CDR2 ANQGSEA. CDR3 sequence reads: CSVDEGQTQYF. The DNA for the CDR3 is TGCAGCGTTGACGAGGGGCAGACCCAGTACTTC.

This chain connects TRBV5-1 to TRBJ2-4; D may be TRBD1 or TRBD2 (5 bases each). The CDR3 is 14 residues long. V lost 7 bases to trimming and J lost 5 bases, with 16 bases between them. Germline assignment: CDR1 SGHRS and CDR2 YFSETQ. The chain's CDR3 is CASRGVQGQNIQYF. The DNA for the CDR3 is TGCGCCAGCCGGGGAGTTCAGGGTCAAAACATTCAGTACTTC. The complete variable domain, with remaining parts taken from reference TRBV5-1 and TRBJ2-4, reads KAGVTQTPRYLIKTRGQQVTLSCSPISGHRSVSWYQQTPGQGLQFLFEYFSETQRNKGNFPGRFSGRQFSNSRSEMNVSTLELGDSALYLCASRGVQGQNIQYFGAGTRLSVL.

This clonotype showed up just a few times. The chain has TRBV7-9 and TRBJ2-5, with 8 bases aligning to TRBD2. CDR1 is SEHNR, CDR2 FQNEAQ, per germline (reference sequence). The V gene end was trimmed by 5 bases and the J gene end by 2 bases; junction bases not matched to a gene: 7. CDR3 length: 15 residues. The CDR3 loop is CASSGTGLAQETQYF. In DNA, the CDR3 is TGTGCCAGCAGCGGGACCGGACTAGCACAAGAGACCCAGTACTTC.

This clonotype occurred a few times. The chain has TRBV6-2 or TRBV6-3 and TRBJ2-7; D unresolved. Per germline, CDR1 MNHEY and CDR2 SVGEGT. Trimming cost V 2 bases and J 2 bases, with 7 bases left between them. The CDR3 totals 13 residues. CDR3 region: CASSYGSTYEQYF. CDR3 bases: TGTGCCAGCAGTTACGGGTCGACCTACGAGCAGTACTTC.